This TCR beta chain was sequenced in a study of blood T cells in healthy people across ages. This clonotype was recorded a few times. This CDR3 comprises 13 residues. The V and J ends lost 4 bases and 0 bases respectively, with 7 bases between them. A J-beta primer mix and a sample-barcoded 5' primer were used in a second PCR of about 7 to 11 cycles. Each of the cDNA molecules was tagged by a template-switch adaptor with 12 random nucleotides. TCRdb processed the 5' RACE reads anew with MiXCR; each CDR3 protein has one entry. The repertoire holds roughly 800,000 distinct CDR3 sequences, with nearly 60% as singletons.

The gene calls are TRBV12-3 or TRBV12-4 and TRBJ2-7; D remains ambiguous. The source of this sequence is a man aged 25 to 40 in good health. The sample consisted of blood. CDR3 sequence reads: CASSSSDSYEQYF. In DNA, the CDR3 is TGTGCCAGCAGTTCCAGCGACTCCTACGAGCAGTACTTC.